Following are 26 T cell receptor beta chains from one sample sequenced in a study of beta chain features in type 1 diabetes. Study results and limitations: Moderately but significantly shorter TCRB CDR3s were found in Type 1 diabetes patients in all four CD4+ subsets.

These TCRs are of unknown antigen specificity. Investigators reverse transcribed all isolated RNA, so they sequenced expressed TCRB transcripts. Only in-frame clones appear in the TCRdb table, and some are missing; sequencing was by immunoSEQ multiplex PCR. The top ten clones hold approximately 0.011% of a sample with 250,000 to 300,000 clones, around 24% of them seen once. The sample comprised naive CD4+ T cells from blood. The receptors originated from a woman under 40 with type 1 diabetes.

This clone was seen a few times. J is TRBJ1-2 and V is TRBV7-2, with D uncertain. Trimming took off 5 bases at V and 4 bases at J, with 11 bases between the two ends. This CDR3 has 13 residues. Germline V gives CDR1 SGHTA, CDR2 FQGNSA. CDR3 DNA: TGTGCCAGCAGCCCCGGGGAGGGCTATGGCTACACCTTC. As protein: CASSPGEGYGYTF.

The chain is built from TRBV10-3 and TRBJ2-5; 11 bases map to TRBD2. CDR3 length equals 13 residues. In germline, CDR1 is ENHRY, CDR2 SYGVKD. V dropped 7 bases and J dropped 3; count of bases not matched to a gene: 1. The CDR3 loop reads CAIKGLAEETQYF. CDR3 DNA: TGTGCCATCAAGGGACTAGCGGAAGAGACCCAGTACTTC.

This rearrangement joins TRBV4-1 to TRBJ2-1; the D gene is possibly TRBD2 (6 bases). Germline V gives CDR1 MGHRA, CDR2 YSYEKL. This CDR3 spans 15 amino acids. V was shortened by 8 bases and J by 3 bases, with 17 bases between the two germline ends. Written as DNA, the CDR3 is TGCGCCAGCCGAGGGGTAGGAGGGAACTACAATGAGCAGTTCTTC. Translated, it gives CASRGVGGNYNEQFF.

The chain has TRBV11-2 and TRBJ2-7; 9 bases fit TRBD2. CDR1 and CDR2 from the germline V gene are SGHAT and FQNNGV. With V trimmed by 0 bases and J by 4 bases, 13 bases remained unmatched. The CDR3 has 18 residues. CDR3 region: CASSLEEFETSGSYEQYF. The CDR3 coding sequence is TGTGCCAGCAGCTTAGAAGAATTCGAGACTAGCGGTTCATACGAGCAGTACTTC.

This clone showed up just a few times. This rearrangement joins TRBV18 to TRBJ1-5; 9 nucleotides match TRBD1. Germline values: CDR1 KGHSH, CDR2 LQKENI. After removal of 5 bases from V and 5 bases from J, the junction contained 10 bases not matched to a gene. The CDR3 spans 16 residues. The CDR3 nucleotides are TGTGCCAGCTCAAAATCGGGACAGGGTGCCTATCAGCCCCAGCATTTT. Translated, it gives CASSKSGQGAYQPQHF.

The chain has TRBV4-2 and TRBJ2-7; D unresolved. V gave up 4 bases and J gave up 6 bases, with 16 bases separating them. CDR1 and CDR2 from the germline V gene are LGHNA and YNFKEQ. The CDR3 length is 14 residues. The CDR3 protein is CASSRLGQDIEQYF. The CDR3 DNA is TGTGCCAGCAGCCGGTTGGGCCAAGACATCGAGCAGTACTTC.

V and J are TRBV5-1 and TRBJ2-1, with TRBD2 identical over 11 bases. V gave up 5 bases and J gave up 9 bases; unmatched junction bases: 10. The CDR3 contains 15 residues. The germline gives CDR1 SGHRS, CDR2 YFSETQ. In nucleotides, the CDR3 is TGCGCCAGCAGACTAGCGGGAGCCCAGGGGTCTGAGCAGTTCTTC. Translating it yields CASRLAGAQGSEQFF.

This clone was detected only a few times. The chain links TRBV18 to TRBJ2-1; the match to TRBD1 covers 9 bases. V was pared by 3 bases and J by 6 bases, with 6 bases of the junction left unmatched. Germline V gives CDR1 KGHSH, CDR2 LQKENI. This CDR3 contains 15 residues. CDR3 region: CASSPGQGLPNEQFF. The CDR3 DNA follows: TGTGCCAGCTCACCGGGACAGGGTTTACCCAATGAGCAGTTCTTC. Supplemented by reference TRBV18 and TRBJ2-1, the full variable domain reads NAGVMQNPRHLVRRRGQEARLRCSPMKGHSHVYWYRQLPEEGLKFMVYLQKENIIDESGMPKERFSAEFPKEGPSILRIQQVVRGDSAAYFCASSPGQGLPNEQFFGPGTRLTVL.

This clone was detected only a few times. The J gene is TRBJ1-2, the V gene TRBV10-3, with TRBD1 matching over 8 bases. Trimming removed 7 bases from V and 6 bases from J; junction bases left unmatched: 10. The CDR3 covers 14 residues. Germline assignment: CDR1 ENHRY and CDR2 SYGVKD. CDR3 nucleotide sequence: TGTGCCATCACTCTGGACAGGGACCAGGATGGCTACACCTTC. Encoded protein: CAITLDRDQDGYTF.

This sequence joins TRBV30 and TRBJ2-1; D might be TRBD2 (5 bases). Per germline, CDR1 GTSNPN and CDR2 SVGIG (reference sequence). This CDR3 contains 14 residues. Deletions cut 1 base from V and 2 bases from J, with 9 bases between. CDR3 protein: CAWSEGEPYNEQFF. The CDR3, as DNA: TGTGCCTGGAGTGAGGGAGAACCCTACAATGAGCAGTTCTTC.

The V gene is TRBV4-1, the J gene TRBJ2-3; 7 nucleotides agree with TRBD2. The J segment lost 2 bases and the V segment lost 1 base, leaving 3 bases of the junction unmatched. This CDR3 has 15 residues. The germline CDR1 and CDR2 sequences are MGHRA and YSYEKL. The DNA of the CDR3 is TGCGCCAGCAGCCAAGGGGCGGGAGACACAGATACGCAGTATTTT. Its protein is CASSQGAGDTDTQYF.

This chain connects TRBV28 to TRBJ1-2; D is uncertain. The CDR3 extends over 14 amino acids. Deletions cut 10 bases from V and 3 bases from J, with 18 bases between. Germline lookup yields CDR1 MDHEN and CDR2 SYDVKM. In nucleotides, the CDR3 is TGTGCCACCAATGCGGCGCAGCCTTACTATGGCTACACCTTC. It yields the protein CATNAAQPYYGYTF.

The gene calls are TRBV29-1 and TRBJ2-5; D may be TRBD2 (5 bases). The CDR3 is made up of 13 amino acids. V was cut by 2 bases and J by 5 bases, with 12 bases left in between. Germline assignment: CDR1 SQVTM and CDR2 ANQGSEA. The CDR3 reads CSVEKGERETQYF. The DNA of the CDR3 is TGCAGCGTTGAAAAGGGAGAGCGGGAGACCCAGTACTTC.

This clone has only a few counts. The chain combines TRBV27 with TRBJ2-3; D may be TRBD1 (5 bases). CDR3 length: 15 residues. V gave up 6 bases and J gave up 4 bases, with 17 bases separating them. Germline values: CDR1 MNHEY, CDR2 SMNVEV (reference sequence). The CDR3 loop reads CASSLRGSPPDTQYF. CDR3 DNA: TGTGCCAGCAGCCTAAGGGGTTCCCCCCCAGATACGCAGTATTTT.

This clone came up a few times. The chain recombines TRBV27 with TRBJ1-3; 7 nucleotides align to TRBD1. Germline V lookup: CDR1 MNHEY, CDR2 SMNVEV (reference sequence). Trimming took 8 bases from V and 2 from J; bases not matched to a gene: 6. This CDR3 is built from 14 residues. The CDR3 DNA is TGTGCCAGCGGCGCGACAGGGCCTGGAAACACCATATATTTT. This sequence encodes CASGATGPGNTIYF.

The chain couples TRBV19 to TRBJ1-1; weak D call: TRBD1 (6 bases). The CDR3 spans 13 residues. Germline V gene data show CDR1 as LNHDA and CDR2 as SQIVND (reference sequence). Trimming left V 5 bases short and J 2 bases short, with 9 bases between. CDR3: CASSQGGNTEAFF. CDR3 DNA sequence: TGTGCCAGTAGTCAAGGGGGAAACACTGAAGCTTTCTTT. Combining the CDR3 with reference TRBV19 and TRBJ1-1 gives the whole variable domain DGGITQSPKYLFRKEGQNVTLSCEQNLNHDAMYWYRQDPGQGLRLIYYSQIVNDFQKGDIAEGYSVSREKKESFPLTVTSAQKNPTAFYLCASSQGGNTEAFFGQGTRLTVV.

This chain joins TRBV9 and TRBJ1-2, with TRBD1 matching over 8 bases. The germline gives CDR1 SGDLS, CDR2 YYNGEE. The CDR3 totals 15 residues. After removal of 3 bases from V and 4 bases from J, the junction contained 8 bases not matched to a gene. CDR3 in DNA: TGTGCCAGCAGCGCCGAGAGAACAGGGGGCTATGGCTACACCTTC. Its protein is CASSAERTGGYGYTF.

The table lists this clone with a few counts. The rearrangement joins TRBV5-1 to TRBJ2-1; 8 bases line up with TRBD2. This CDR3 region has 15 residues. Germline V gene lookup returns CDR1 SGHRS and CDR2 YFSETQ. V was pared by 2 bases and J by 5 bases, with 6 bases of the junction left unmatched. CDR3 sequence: CASSFSGLDHNEQFF. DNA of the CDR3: TGCGCCAGCAGCTTTTCGGGACTAGACCACAATGAGCAGTTCTTC. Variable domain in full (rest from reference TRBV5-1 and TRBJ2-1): KAGVTQTPRYLIKTRGQQVTLSCSPISGHRSVSWYQQTPGQGLQFLFEYFSETQRNKGNFPGRFSGRQFSNSRSEMNVSTLELGDSALYLCASSFSGLDHNEQFFGPGTRLTVL.

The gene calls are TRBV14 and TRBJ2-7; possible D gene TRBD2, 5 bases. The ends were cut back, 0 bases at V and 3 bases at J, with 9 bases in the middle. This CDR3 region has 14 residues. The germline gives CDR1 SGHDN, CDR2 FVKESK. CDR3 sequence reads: CASSQEVGSYEQYF. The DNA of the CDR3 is TGTGCCAGCAGCCAAGAGGTGGGGAGCTACGAGCAGTACTTC.

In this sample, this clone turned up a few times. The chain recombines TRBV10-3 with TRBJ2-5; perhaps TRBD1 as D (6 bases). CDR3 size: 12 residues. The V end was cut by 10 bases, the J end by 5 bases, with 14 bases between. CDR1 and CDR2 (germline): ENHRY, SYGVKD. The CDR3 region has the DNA TGTGCCACGACCCCAGGGGAGGAGACCCAGTACTTC. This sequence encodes CATTPGEETQYF.

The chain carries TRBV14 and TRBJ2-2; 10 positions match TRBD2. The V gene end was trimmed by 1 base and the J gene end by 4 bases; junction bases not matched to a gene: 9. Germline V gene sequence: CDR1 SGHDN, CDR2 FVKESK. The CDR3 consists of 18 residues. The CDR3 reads CASSQVSAGGPGTGELFF. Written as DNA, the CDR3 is TGTGCCAGCAGCCAAGTCTCAGCGGGAGGGCCGGGCACCGGGGAGCTGTTTTTT.

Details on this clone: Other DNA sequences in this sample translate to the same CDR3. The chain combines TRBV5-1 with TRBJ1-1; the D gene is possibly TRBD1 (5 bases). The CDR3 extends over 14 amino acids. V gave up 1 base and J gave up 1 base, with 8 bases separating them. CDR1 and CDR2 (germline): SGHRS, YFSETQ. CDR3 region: CASSLQQGNTEAFF. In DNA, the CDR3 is TGCGCCAGCAGCTTGCAGCAGGGGAACACTGAAGCTTTCTTT.

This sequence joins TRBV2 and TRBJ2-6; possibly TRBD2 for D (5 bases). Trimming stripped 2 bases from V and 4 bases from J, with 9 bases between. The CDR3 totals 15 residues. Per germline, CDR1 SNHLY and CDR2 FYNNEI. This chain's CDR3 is CASSESGVGANVLTF. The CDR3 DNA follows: TGTGCCAGCAGTGAATCCGGGGTCGGGGCCAACGTCCTGACTTTC. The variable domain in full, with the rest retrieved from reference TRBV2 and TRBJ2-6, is EPEVTQTPSHQVTQMGQEVILRCVPISNHLYFYWYRQILGQKVEFLVSFYNNEISEKSEIFDDQFSVERPDGSNFTLKIRSTKLEDSAMYFCASSESGVGANVLTFGAGSRLTVL.

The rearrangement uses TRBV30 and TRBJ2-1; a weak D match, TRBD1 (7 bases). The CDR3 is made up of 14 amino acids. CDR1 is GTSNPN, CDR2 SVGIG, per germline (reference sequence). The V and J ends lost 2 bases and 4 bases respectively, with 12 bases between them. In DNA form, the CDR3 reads TGTGCCTGGAGTAGGCCAGGGGGGTACAATGAGCAGTTCTTC. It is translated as CAWSRPGGYNEQFF.

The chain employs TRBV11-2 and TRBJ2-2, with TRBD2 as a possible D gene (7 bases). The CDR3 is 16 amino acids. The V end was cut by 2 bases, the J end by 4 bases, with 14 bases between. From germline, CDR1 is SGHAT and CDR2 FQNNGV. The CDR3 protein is CASSLRGGQGTGELFF. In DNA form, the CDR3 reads TGTGCCAGCAGCTTAAGGGGGGGGCAGGGCACCGGGGAGCTGTTTTTT.

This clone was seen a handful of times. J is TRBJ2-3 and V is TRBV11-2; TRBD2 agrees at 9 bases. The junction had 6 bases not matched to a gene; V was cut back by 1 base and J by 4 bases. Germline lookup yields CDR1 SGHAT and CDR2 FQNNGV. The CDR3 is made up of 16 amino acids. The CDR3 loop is CASSLGTSVLSDTQYF. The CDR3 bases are TGTGCCAGCAGCTTAGGGACTAGCGTCTTATCAGATACGCAGTATTTT.